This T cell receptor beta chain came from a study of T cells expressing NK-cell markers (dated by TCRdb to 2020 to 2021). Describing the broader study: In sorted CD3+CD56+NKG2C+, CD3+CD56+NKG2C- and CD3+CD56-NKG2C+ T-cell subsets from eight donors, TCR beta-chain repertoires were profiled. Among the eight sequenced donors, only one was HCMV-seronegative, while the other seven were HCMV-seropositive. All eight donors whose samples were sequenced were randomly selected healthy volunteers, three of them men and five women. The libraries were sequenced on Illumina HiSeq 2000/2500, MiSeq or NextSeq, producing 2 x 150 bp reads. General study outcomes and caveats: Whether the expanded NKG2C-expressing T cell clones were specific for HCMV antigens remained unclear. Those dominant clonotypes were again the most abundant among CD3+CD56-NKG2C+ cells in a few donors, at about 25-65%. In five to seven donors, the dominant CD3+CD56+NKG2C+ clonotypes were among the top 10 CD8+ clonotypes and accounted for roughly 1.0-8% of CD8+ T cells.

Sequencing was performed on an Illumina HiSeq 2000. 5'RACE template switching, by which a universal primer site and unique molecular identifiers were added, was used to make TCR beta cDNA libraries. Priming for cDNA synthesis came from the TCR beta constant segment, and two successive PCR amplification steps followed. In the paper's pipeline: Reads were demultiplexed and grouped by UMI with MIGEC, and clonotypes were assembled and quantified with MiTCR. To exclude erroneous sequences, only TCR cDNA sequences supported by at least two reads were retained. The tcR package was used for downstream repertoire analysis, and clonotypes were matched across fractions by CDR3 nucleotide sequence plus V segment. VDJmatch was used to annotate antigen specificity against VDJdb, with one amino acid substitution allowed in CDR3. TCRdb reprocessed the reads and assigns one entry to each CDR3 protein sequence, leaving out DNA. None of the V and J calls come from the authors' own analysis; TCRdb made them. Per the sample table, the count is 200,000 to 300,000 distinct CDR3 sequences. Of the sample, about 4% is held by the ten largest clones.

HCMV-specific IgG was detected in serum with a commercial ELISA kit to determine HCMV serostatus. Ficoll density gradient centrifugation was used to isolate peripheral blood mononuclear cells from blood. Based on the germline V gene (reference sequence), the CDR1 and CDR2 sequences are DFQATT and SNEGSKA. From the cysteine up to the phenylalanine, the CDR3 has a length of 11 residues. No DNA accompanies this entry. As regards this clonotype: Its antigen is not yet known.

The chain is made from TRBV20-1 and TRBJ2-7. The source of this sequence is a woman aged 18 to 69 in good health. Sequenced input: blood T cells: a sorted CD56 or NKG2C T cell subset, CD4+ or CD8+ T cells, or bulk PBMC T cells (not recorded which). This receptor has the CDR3 CSARDHREQYF.